The text below deals with one T cell receptor beta chain. Its antigen remains unknown. The data were obtained in a study of chemoradiotherapy in HPV16-positive cancers. Points from the study as a whole: Only a couple of HPV16-positive patients supplied the functional HPV-specificity definition. Candidate HPV-specific clones and E7-related TCR motifs grew in tumor during treatment. For HPV16-positive patients, expanding HPV-responsive T cells associated with longer recurrence-free survival.

TCRdb's copy holds only in-frame clones and misses some; the assay was immunoSEQ multiplex PCR. The profile shows 3,400 or so clones, approximately 95% of them singletons. Repertoires were sampled repeatedly during chemoradiotherapy. Source: tumor tissue, taken from a patient who underwent chemoradiotherapy. The receptor comes from a human donor with HPV-associated anogenital cancer.

CDR3 nucleotides: TGTGCCAGCAGTTACAGGGGGGCCAATCAGCCCCAGCATTTT. It translates to CASSYRGANQPQHF. The chain recombines TRBV6-5 with TRBJ1-5; perhaps TRBD1 as D (6 bases). This CDR3 region has 14 residues. The V and J ends lost 2 bases and 3 bases respectively, with 8 bases between them. The germline V gene encodes CDR1 MNHEY and CDR2 SVGAGI.